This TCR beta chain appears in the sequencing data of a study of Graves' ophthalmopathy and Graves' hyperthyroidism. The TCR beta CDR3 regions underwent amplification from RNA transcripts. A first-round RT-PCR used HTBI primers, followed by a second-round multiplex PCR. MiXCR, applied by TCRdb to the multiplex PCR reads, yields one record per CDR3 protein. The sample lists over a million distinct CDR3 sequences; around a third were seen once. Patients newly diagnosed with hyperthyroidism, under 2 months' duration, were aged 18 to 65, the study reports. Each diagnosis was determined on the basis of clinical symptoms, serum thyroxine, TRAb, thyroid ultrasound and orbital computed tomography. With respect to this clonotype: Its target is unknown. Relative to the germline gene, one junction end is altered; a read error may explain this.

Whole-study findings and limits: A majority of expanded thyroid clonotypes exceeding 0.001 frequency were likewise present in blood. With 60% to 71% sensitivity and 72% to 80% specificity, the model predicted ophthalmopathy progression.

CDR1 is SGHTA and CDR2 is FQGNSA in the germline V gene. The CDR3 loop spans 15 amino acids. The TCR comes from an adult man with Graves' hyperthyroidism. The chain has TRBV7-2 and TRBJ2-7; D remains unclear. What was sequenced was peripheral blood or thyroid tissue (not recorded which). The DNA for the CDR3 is TGCGCCAGCAGCCAAGGCGCATGGTCCACCTACGAGCAGTACTTC. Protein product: CASSQGAWSTYEQYF.